The 22 T cell receptor beta chains below come from one sample, sequenced in a study of T cell clonotyping in hematopoietic cell transplantation. As for time point: recipient sample about 28 days before transplant, after cytoreduction. Sequenced by immunoSEQ multiplex PCR; TCRdb stores in-frame clones only, minus some. The top ten hold roughly 1.7% of the sample, which has about 80,000 clones, 90% to 97% seen once. Sequenced material: peripheral blood mononuclear cells, taken before stem cell transplant. These TCRs come from a woman in her forties or fifties with acute myeloid leukemia. Some clones in this sample may be carry-over from other donors' samples.

The V call is TRBV11-3, the J call TRBJ2-1; TRBD2 matches at 13 bases. J gave up 9 bases and V 2 bases, and 13 bases lay outside the gene matches. In germline, CDR1 is SGHNT, CDR2 YENEEA. The CDR3 length is 18 residues. Here the CDR3 DNA reads TGTGCCAGCAGCTTATTATATAGAACTAGCGGGAGGGCCGGTGAGCAGTTCTTC. It encodes CASSLLYRTSGRAGEQFF.

This clone was seen a single time. This chain connects TRBV13 to TRBJ2-7; D perhaps matches TRBD2 (6 bases). V was clipped by 5 bases and J by 1 base, with 12 bases between them. This CDR3 region has 14 residues. Germline V gene data show CDR1 as PRHDT and CDR2 as FYEKMQ (reference sequence). CDR3 protein: CASSVSGISYEQYF. As DNA, the CDR3 is TGTGCCAGCAGCGTTAGCGGAATATCCTACGAGCAGTACTTC.

The genes are TRBV5-6 and TRBJ2-2; 12 nucleotides align to TRBD2. CDR1 is SGHDT and CDR2 is YYEEEE in the germline V gene. The CDR3 sequence is 16 residues long. V lost 2 bases, J lost 7 bases, and 6 bases stayed unmatched. This CDR3 is CASSFWTSGKSGELFF. The CDR3 bases are TGTGCCAGCAGCTTTTGGACTAGCGGGAAGAGCGGGGAGCTGTTTTTT.

The chain recombines TRBV5-1 with TRBJ2-3; D perhaps matches TRBD1 (6 bases). The CDR3 extends over 15 amino acids. CDR1 and CDR2 (germline): SGHRS, YFSETQ. The V and J ends lost 2 bases and 1 base respectively, with 11 bases between them. Here the CDR3 reads CASSLPGQRTDTQYF. The CDR3 coding sequence is TGCGCCAGCAGCTTACCGGGACAACGCACAGATACGCAGTATTTT.

This chain connects TRBV19 to TRBJ2-3, with 9 bases identical to TRBD1. V gave up 4 bases and J gave up 5 bases; unmatched junction bases: 7. The CDR3 contains 15 residues. Germline V CDR1 and CDR2: LNHDA, SQIVND (reference sequence). The CDR3 DNA reads TGTGCCAGTAGTAACCGGGACAGGGTCATAGATACGCAGTATTTT. Translated, it gives CASSNRDRVIDTQYF.

This chain connects TRBV7-9 to TRBJ2-3; unclear D gene. Trimming pared 1 base from V and 0 bases from J, leaving 2 bases between. The CDR3 spans 13 residues. The V gene's germline CDR1 is SEHNR and CDR2 FQNEAQ (reference sequence). CDR3 sequence (DNA): TGTGCCAGCAGCTTAGGCAGCACAGATACGCAGTATTTT. Translating gives CASSLGSTDTQYF.

The gene calls are TRBV5-4 and TRBJ2-7; D is unresolved. This CDR3 has 13 residues. The ends were cut back, 1 base at V and 3 bases at J, with 8 bases in the middle. CDR1 is SGHNT, CDR2 YYREEE, per germline (reference sequence). The CDR3, as DNA: TGTGCCAGCAGCTTGAATATGTTCTACGAGCAGTACTTC. Residues: CASSLNMFYEQYF.

The chain uses TRBV4-2 and TRBJ1-3; D call uncertain. Per germline, CDR1 LGHNA and CDR2 YNFKEQ. This CDR3 region has 15 residues. V was clipped by 1 base and J by 1 base, with 8 bases between them. CDR3 DNA sequence: TGTGCCAGCAGCCAAGCTGAGTTATCTGGAAACACCATATATTTT. Translating gives CASSQAELSGNTIYF.

The CDR3 reads CASSLSVTGESYEQYF. CDR3 nucleotides: TGTGCCAGCAGCTTATCAGTGACAGGGGAATCCTACGAGCAGTACTTC. This rearrangement joins TRBV7-9 to TRBJ2-7, with 8 positions matching TRBD1. V lost 2 bases to trimming and J lost 1 base; unmatched junction nucleotides: 7. CDR3 length equals 16 residues. Germline-derived CDR1 and CDR2 are SEHNR and FQNEAQ (reference sequence).

V gene TRBV4-1 combines with J gene TRBJ1-1; D is possibly TRBD1 (6 bases). The V end was cut by 3 bases, the J end by 5 bases, with 13 bases between. The CDR3 runs to 14 residues. In germline, CDR1 is MGHRA, CDR2 YSYEKL. This CDR3 reads CASSHLMGATEAFF. In DNA, the CDR3 is TGCGCCAGCAGCCATCTTATGGGGGCGACTGAAGCTTTCTTT.

The chain's CDR3 is CASSLGLHEQFF. CDR3 coding DNA: TGTGCCAGCAGCTTAGGCCTACATGAGCAGTTCTTC. The genes are TRBV11-3 and TRBJ2-1; D unresolved. There are 12 residues in the CDR3. Trimming took off 1 base at V and 8 bases at J, with 6 bases between the two ends. Germline-derived CDR1 and CDR2 are SGHNT and YENEEA.

The chain is built from TRBV14 and TRBJ2-1; 9 bases line up with TRBD2. Trimming cost V 4 bases and J 5 bases; bases outside gene matches: 6. Looked up from germline, CDR1 is SGHDN and CDR2 is FVKESK. This CDR3 has 15 amino acids. DNA for the CDR3: TGTGCCAGCAGCCCCAGCGGGAGGATCGACAATGAGCAGTTCTTC. This codes for CASSPSGRIDNEQFF.

This chain uses TRBV6-5 with TRBJ1-2; 7 nucleotides match TRBD1. In germline, CDR1 is MNHEY, CDR2 SVGAGI. This CDR3 region has 14 residues. V lost 1 base and J lost 8; bases outside the gene matches: 7. The CDR3 sequence is CASSYWPRQGGYTF. The CDR3, as DNA: TGTGCCAGCAGTTACTGGCCTAGACAGGGAGGCTACACCTTC.

This chain connects TRBV6-5 to TRBJ2-7; D is undetermined. The CDR3 extends over 13 amino acids. CDR1 MNHEY and CDR2 SVGAGI come from the germline V gene. Trimming shortened V by 0 bases and J by 2 bases, and 5 bases separated the two germline ends. CDR3 in amino acids: CASSYSSAYEQYF. The CDR3 DNA reads TGTGCCAGCAGTTACTCGTCAGCCTACGAGCAGTACTTC.

This sequence joins TRBV19 and TRBJ1-1; D gene unclear. CDR1 is LNHDA, CDR2 SQIVND, per germline (reference sequence). V was trimmed by 8 bases and J by 0 bases, leaving 7 bases between them. There are 12 residues in the CDR3. The CDR3 protein is CASCRVNTEAFF. The CDR3 bases are TGTGCCAGTTGCCGAGTGAACACTGAAGCTTTCTTT.

The chain recombines TRBV6-6 with TRBJ1-6; 8 bases line up with TRBD1. Germline values: CDR1 MNHNY, CDR2 SVGAGI (reference sequence). V trimming: 8 bases; J trimming: 4 bases; junction bases outside the gene matches: 7. The CDR3 is made up of 15 amino acids. CDR3 nucleotide sequence: TGTGCCAGCCGGCGGGACAGGAATTATAATTCACCCCTCCACTTT. This codes for CASRRDRNYNSPLHF.

The chain combines TRBV1 with TRBJ1-1. TRBV1 is noted as a pseudogene. The CDR3 consists of 13 residues. The CDR3: CTSLGPLNTEAFF. CDR3 coding DNA: TGCACCAGCCTCGGTCCACTGAACACTGAAGCTTTCTTT.

The chain employs TRBV27 and TRBJ1-6, with D possibly being TRBD1 (6 bases). Germline-derived CDR1 and CDR2 are MNHEY and SMNVEV (reference sequence). Trimming took off 6 bases at V and 3 bases at J, with 15 bases between the two ends. The CDR3 consists of 16 residues. In DNA, the CDR3 is TGTGCCAGCAGAGGAACAGGGAAAGGCTATAATTCACCCCTCCACTTT. As protein: CASRGTGKGYNSPLHF.

V is TRBV2 and J is TRBJ2-3; no reliable D call. Germline lookup yields CDR1 SNHLY and CDR2 FYNNEI. Trimming took 5 bases from V and 3 from J, leaving 21 bases between them. This CDR3 has 17 amino acids. CDR3 nucleotides: TGTGCCAGCAGTTCGTCCGGGTTCCACGGAAATACAGATACGCAGTATTTT. Translated: CASSSSGFHGNTDTQYF.

The chain employs TRBV7-8 and TRBJ1-1; D is possibly TRBD1 (6 bases). CDR3 length: 14 amino acids. Germline V CDR1 and CDR2: SGHVS, FQNEAQ. With 5 bases removed from V and 4 bases from J, the gap between germline ends came to 14 bases. Here the CDR3 reads CASSPNQGTTEAFF. The CDR3, as DNA: TGTGCCAGCAGCCCTAATCAGGGGACCACTGAAGCTTTCTTT.

The chain joins TRBV2 to TRBJ2-4; no firm D call. The V end lost 5 bases, the J end lost 6 bases, and 11 bases lay between the germline ends. Germline V gene sequence: CDR1 SNHLY, CDR2 FYNNEI. This CDR3 comprises 13 residues. The CDR3 reads CASSILGTNIQYF. The CDR3 nucleotides read TGTGCCAGCAGTATCCTCGGCACAAACATTCAGTACTTC.

The rearrangement uses TRBV30 and TRBJ1-5; TRBD1 matches at 7 bases. The CDR3 is 15 amino acids. CDR1 and CDR2 from the germline V gene are GTSNPN and SVGIG (reference sequence). J lost 9 bases, V lost 0 bases, and 11 bases had no gene match. The CDR3 sequence is CAWSVRAGGNTPQHF. The DNA for the CDR3 is TGTGCCTGGAGTGTTCGCGCAGGGGGGAATACGCCCCAGCATTTT.